The 2 T cell receptor beta chains below all came from one sample that was sequenced in a study of response to subunit inactivated influenza vaccine. TCRdb reprocessed the RT-PCR reads via MiXCR and lists one record per CDR3 protein. The data show hundreds of thousands of distinct CDR3 sequences, less than 30% seen once. Sequencing used CD4+ T cells sorted from PBMCs, obtained 5 days after vaccination. The origin of the receptors is a middle-aged man who received an inactivated influenza vaccine.

The chain employs TRBV12-5 and TRBJ2-5; possible D gene TRBD1, 6 bases. The germline V gene encodes CDR1 LGHNT and CDR2 FRNRAP. Trimming left V 1 base short and J 5 bases short, with 17 bases between. The CDR3 is made up of 16 amino acids. In DNA form, the CDR3 reads TGTGCTAGTGGTTTGGGAGGAACAGGGATTCAGGAGACCCAGTACTTC. Its translation is CASGLGGTGIQETQYF.

V is TRBV29-1 and J is TRBJ1-1; D gene unclear. The V end was cut by 3 bases, the J end by 1 base, with 3 bases between. CDR3 length equals 11 residues. CDR1 and CDR2 from the germline V gene are SQVTM and ANQGSEA. The CDR3 bases are TGCAGCGTTGACAGGAACACTGAAGCTTTCTTT. Its protein is CSVDRNTEAFF.